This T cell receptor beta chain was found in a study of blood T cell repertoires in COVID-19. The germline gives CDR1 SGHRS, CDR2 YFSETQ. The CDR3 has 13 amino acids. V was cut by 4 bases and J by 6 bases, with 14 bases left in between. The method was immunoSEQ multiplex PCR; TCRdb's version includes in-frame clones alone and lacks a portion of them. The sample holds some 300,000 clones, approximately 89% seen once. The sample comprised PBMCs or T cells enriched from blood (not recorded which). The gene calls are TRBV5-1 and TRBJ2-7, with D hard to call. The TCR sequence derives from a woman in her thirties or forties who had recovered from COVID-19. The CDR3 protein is CASSTAQVGEQYF. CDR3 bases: TGCGCCAGCAGCACCGCTCAAGTCGGCGAGCAGTACTTC.